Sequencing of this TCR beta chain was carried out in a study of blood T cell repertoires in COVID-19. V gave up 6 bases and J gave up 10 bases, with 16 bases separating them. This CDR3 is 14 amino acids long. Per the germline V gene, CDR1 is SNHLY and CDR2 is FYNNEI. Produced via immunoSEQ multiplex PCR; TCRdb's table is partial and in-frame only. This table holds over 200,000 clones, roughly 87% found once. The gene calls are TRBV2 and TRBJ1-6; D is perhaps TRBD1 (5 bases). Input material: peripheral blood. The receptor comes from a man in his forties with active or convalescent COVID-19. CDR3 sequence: CASRSTAVGSPLHF. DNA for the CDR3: TGTGCCAGCAGGTCGACAGCCGTGGGGTCACCCCTCCACTTT.